Listed here is a single TCR beta chain. Primed by a sample-barcoded 5' primer and a J-beta primer mix, a second PCR proceeded for about 6 to 11 cycles. Each CDR3 protein is one row after TCRdb ran MiXCR on the 5' RACE reads. The sample holds roughly 680,000 distinct CDR3 sequences, around half seen once. V lost 2 bases to trimming and J lost 1 base, with 5 bases between them. The germline V gene has CDR1 SGHTA and CDR2 FQGNSA. This CDR3 region has 13 residues. This entry belongs to a study of blood T cells in healthy people across ages. The V and J genes are TRBV7-2 and TRBJ2-5; D remains ambiguous. The sequenced sample consisted of blood. This clonotype was obtained from a woman aged 55-75 years in good health. CDR3: CASSLFGQETQYF. The CDR3 DNA sequence: TGTGCCAGCAGCTTATTTGGCCAAGAGACCCAGTACTTC.